This T cell receptor (beta chain) was captured in a study of T cells in Graves' hyperthyroidism and ophthalmopathy. General study results and limits: Expanded thyroid clonotypes (above 0.001) were mostly also found in blood. Before onset, by a median of approximately 5.9 months, the model predicted ophthalmopathy.

RNA transcripts served as the template for amplifying TCR beta CDR3 regions. HTBI primers were the set used in a first-round RT-PCR of the TCR CDR3. TCRdb ran MiXCR on the multiplex PCR reads and lists one entry per CDR3 protein. The table includes over 650,000 distinct CDR3 sequences, about a sixth detected once. The ends were cut back, 8 bases at V and 0 bases at J, with 13 bases in the middle. The CDR3 contains 14 residues. This clonotype showed up many times. Antigen: not known. Every diagnosis used clinical symptoms, serum thyroxine and TRAb, thyroid ultrasound and orbital computed tomography. The specimen sequenced was blood. V gene TRBV12-3 or TRBV12-4 combines with J gene TRBJ1-2; D is perhaps TRBD1 (6 bases). This TCR was sampled from a man aged 18-30 years with Graves' hyperthyroidism. Here the CDR3 DNA reads TGTGCCAGCGCCCTGGACAGCTCTAACTATGGCTACACCTTC. Amino acid sequence: CASALDSSNYGYTF.